This is a list of T cell receptor beta chains from one sample in a study of response to subunit inactivated influenza vaccine. One entry per CDR3 protein, called by TCRdb with MiXCR from the RT-PCR reads. The sample contains over 750,000 distinct CDR3 sequences, 20% to 25% of which appear only once. The sequences come from PBMCs from blood, collected less than 6 days after vaccination. The receptors here all came from a man in his forties or fifties who received an inactivated influenza vaccine. Each CDR3 is given with its conserved first and last residue. A D gene is named only where the DNA matches it firmly. Clone size appears in some rows only: once, few, many, or a class for an expanded clone.

size,V,length,D,J,CDR3,DNA
few,TRBV6-6,13,.,TRBJ1-4,CASSYSPQGALFF,TGTGCCAGCAGTTACTCTCCCCAGGGAGCACTGTTTTTT
few,TRBV5-6,12,.,TRBJ1-4,CASSPNNEKLFF,TGTGCCAGCAGCCCGAACAATGAAAAACTGTTTTTT
.,TRBV6-2/TRBV6-3,14,TRBD1,TRBJ2-5,CASSFGQGTETQYF,TGTGCCAGCAGTTTCGGACAGGGCACGGAGACCCAGTACTTC
.,TRBV2,11,.,TRBJ1-1,CASSTATEAFF,TGTGCCAGCAGCACAGCCACTGAAGCTTTCTTT
.,TRBV3-1,18,.,TRBJ2-5,CASSQAVGSSTRRETQYF,TGTGCCAGCAGCCAGGCAGTGGGGAGTTCGACCCGGAGGGAGACCCAGTACTTC
.,TRBV5-1,14,.,TRBJ2-5,CASSLGSGQETQYF,TGCGCCAGCAGCTTGGGTAGCGGACAAGAGACCCAGTACTTC
once,TRBV20-1,13,TRBD1,TRBJ2-7,CSASTGFSYEQYF,TGCAGCGCTTCGACAGGGTTCTCCTACGAGCAGTACTTC
few,TRBV10-3,15,.,TRBJ2-2,CAISEGGVYTGELFF,TGTGCCATCAGTGAGGGGGGAGTCTATACCGGGGAGCTGTTTTTT
few,TRBV12-3/TRBV12-4,15,.,TRBJ2-3,CASSYERTGTDTQYF,TGTGCCAGCAGCTACGAAAGGACAGGCACAGATACGCAGTATTTT
.,TRBV5-6,13,.,TRBJ1-5,CASSLRWAGPQHF,TGTGCCAGCAGCTTGCGTTGGGCGGGGCCCCAGCATTTT